Listed here are 30 T cell receptor beta chains from one sample, sequenced in a study of CD8+CD57+ T cells in acquired aplastic anemia. The patients chosen for sequencing had shown expansion of CD8+CD57+ cells (detected by flow cytometry). TCR beta VDJ combinations and CDR3 sequences were profiled from genomic DNA. TCRdb used MiXCR to reprocess the reads, holding one entry per CDR3 protein. The table has hundreds of thousands of distinct CDR3 sequences, around 33% seen once. Material: sorted CD4+, CD8+, or CD8+CD57+ T cells (not recorded which) from PBMCs. These receptors were obtained from a human donor with aplastic anemia.

This clonotype showed up many times. The chain joins TRBV15 to TRBJ2-5, with 10 nucleotides matching TRBD2. With 3 bases clipped from V and 2 bases from J, the junction kept 3 bases outside the gene matches. This CDR3 has 15 residues. Germline loops: CDR1 LNHNV, CDR2 YYDKDF (reference sequence). CDR3 loop: CATSSRAGGQETQYF. CDR3 nucleotide sequence: TGTGCCACCAGCAGCCGAGCGGGGGGGCAAGAGACCCAGTACTTC.

Remarks on this clonotype: This may be a read error, as it is one base from a much larger clone. The genes are TRBV20-1 and TRBJ2-7, with TRBD2 matching 14 bases. Per germline, CDR1 DFQATT and CDR2 SNEGSKA (reference sequence). The CDR3 is 13 amino acids. The CDR3 coding sequence is TGCGGTGCGCGGACTAGCGGGAGGAGTGAGCAGTACTTC. Translation gives CGARTSGRSEQYF.

The V gene is TRBV11-2, the J gene TRBJ1-6; D uncertain. Germline V gives CDR1 SGHAT, CDR2 FQNNGV. The CDR3 sequence is 17 residues long. V lost 0 bases and J lost 1, with 10 bases in between. CDR3 amino acids: CASSLDRVGSYNSPLHF. Here the CDR3 DNA reads TGTGCCAGCAGCTTAGATAGGGTTGGATCCTATAATTCACCCCTCCACTTT.

This clonotype was observed many times. The J gene is TRBJ1-1, the V gene TRBV29-1; TRBD1 is a possible D gene (6 bases). Trimming pared 7 bases from V and 0 bases from J, leaving 12 bases between. There are 13 residues in the CDR3. Germline V CDR1 and CDR2: SQVTM, ANQGSEA. The CDR3 region has the DNA TGCAGCGCCGTTACAGGGATGAACACTGAAGCTTTCTTT. Its protein is CSAVTGMNTEAFF.

This clonotype was picked up many times. The J gene is TRBJ1-1, the V gene TRBV29-1, with unresolved D. From germline, CDR1 is SQVTM and CDR2 ANQGSEA. This CDR3 contains 15 residues. V was clipped by 0 bases and J by 0 bases, with 11 bases between them. The CDR3: CSVEELAGLNTEAFF. In DNA, the CDR3 is TGCAGCGTTGAAGAGCTGGCAGGTTTGAACACTGAAGCTTTCTTT.

About this clonotype itself: This may arise from a read error, as a much more abundant clone is one base away. The V call is TRBV9, the J call TRBJ1-1; D remains unclear. CDR3 length equals 12 residues. Germline V gene data show CDR1 as SGDLS and CDR2 as YYNGEE. CDR3 loop: CASKSGNTEALF. The CDR3 bases are TGTGCCAGCAAGAGTGGGAACACTGAAGCTCTCTTT. The whole variable domain, remainder taken from reference TRBV9 and TRBJ1-1, is DSGVTQTPKHLITATGQRVTLRCSPRSGDLSVYWYQQSLDQGLQFLIQYYNGEERAKGNILERFSAQQFPDLHSELNLSSLELGDSALYFCASKSGNTEALFGQGTRLTVV.

This clonotype was picked up a small number of times. The chain recombines TRBV10-3 with TRBJ1-2, with D possibly being TRBD1 (5 bases). The CDR3 is 13 residues long. From germline, CDR1 is ENHRY and CDR2 SYGVKD. V dropped 4 bases and J dropped 6 bases, with 12 bases sitting between them. CDR3: CAISVLAGDGYTF. DNA of the CDR3: TGTGCCATCAGTGTGCTAGCGGGGGATGGCTACACCTTC.

The chain carries TRBV7-3 and TRBJ2-3, with 14 bases that match TRBD2. Germline CDR1 SGHTA, CDR2 FQGTGA. The CDR3 extends over 16 amino acids. Germline trimming cut 4 bases from V and 6 bases from J; bases unmatched to any gene: 6. The CDR3 DNA reads TGTGCCAGCAGCTCGACTAGCGGGGGGGCATCGGATACGCAGTATTTT. Protein product: CASSSTSGGASDTQYF. The full variable domain, rest sourced from reference TRBV7-3 and TRBJ2-3, is GAGVSQTPSNKVTEKGKYVELRCDPISGHTALYWYRQSLGQGPEFLIYFQGTGAADDSGLPNDRFFAVRPEGSVSTLKIQRTERGDSAVYLCASSSTSGGASDTQYFGPGTRLTVL.

The chain joins TRBV9 to TRBJ1-3; 10 positions agree with TRBD1. The CDR3 is made up of 17 amino acids. V was clipped by 3 bases and J by 2 bases; unmatched bases: 8. Germline CDR1 SGDLS, CDR2 YYNGEE. This chain's CDR3 is CASSERDRGTPGNTIYF. Here the CDR3 DNA reads TGTGCCAGCAGCGAACGGGACAGGGGAACACCTGGAAACACCATATATTTT.

Remarks on this clonotype: The CDR3 ends on some other residue instead of the conserved phenylalanine or tryptophan, so this is likely a read error. The chain carries TRBV20-1 and TRBJ1-6; 7 bases agree with TRBD1. The CDR3 spans 16 residues. V dropped 5 bases and J dropped 8; count of bases not matched to a gene: 15. Germline assignment: CDR1 DFQATT and CDR2 SNEGSKA (reference sequence). The DNA for the CDR3 is TGCAGTGCTGGTAAAATTTACAGGGGTTCGGATTCACCCCTCCACCTT. It encodes CSAGKIYRGSDSPLHL.

Details on this clonotype: A much bigger clone sits one base away, suggesting this may be a read error. The CDR3 spells CASSVGSGDTIYF. CDR3 nucleotides: TGTGCCAGCAGCGTGGGGTCTGGAGACACCATATATTTT. This chain joins TRBV9 and TRBJ1-3; no definite D call. CDR1 is SGDLS, CDR2 YYNGEE, per germline. The CDR3 is made up of 13 amino acids.

Ten or more counts support this clonotype. The chain carries TRBV2 and TRBJ1-2, with D possibly matching TRBD1 (5 bases). The germline V gene has CDR1 SNHLY and CDR2 FYNNEI. Trimming pared 6 bases from V and 2 bases from J, leaving 16 bases between. CDR3 length: 15 amino acids. DNA of the CDR3: TGTGCCAGCAGAAACGCCCCGGGGCAGAACTATGGCTACACCTTC. It specifies CASRNAPGQNYGYTF.

As for this clonotype: This may come from a read error, since a much larger clone is one base off. J is TRBJ1-2 and V is TRBV6-5, with unresolved D. CDR3 size: 14 residues. The ends were cut back, 0 bases at V and 4 bases at J, with 9 bases in the middle. Germline V gene sequence: CDR1 MNHEY, CDR2 SVGAGI. In nucleotides, the CDR3 is TGTGCCAGCAGTTACTCCGATGGGAGCTATGGCTACACCTTC. Its translation is CASSYSDGSYGYTF.

V is TRBV20-1 and J is TRBJ1-4, with D tentatively TRBD1 (6 bases). Germline V gives CDR1 DFQATT, CDR2 SNEGSKA (reference sequence). The CDR3 runs 14 residues. V lost 2 bases to trimming and J lost 8 bases, with 15 bases between them. CDR3 in DNA: TGCAGTGCTAGATTAGGGGGAATTTCCGAAAAACTGTTTTTT. Residues: CSARLGGISEKLFF.

This clonotype appeared many times. The chain is built from TRBV2 and TRBJ1-2; 8 bases are shared with TRBD1. This CDR3 has 13 amino acids. CDR1 is SNHLY, CDR2 FYNNEI, per germline. J gave up 2 bases and V 7 bases, and 3 bases lay outside the gene matches. CDR3 in amino acids: CASIGQGNYGYTF. DNA of the CDR3: TGTGCCAGCATCGGACAGGGCAACTATGGCTACACCTTC.

This clonotype occurred many times. The CDR3 region has the DNA TGTGCCACCAGCAGAGATCTGGGACAGGGTTTCCCCCTCCACTTT. Translating gives CATSRDLGQGFPLHF. The chain uses TRBV15 and TRBJ1-6, with 9 bases identical to TRBD1. The ends lost 0 bases at V and 13 bases at J; junction bases unmatched: 7. The CDR3 spans 15 residues. Looked up from germline, CDR1 is LNHNV and CDR2 is YYDKDF (reference sequence).

This clonotype has only one observation. The V call is TRBV30, the J call TRBJ1-2; D is unresolved. The V gene lost 4 bases and the J gene lost 8 bases, with 14 bases spanning the gap. The germline gives CDR1 GTSNPN, CDR2 SVGIG (reference sequence). The CDR3 is 12 amino acids. DNA of the CDR3: TGTGCCTGGACCCCCTTGGGCCGGGGCTACACCTTC. It codes for CAWTPLGRGYTF.

This chain links TRBV24-1 with TRBJ1-3; D unresolved. The length of the CDR3 is 16 residues. CDR1 is KGHDR and CDR2 is SFDVKD in the germline V gene. Deletions cut 0 bases from V and 0 bases from J, with 8 bases between. CDR3 residues: CATSDLPRTSGNTIYF. The CDR3 region has the DNA TGTGCCACCAGTGATTTGCCCCGCACCTCTGGAAACACCATATATTTT.

Of note for this clonotype: This clone may be a read error of a much larger clone one base away. The V call is TRBV2, the J call TRBJ2-7; 7 bases match TRBD2. CDR1 and CDR2 (germline): SNHLY, FYNNEI. The CDR3 extends over 13 amino acids. Here the CDR3 reads CASGGLLTYEQCF. The CDR3 nucleotides are TGTGCCAGCGGGGGACTATTAACCTACGAGCAGTGCTTC. The variable domain in full, with the rest retrieved from reference TRBV2 and TRBJ2-7, is EPEVTQTPSHQVTQMGQEVILRCVPISNHLYFYWYRQILGQKVEFLVSFYNNEISEKSEIFDDQFSVERPDGSNFTLKIRSTKLEDSAMYFCASGGLLTYEQCFGPGTRLTVT.

Comments on this clonotype: With a much larger clone just one base away, this may be a read error. This chain uses TRBV20-1 with TRBJ1-5, with 7 bases that match TRBD1. Germline lookup yields CDR1 DFQATT and CDR2 SNEGSKA (reference sequence). The CDR3 length is 13 residues. V was pared by 5 bases and J by 3 bases, with 4 bases of the junction left unmatched. CDR3 protein: CSALDRPNQPQHF. CDR3 sequence (DNA): TGCAGTGCTCTGGACAGGCCCAATCAGCCCCAGCATTTT.

The chain uses TRBV9 and TRBJ1-1, with D hard to call. V was trimmed by 4 bases and J by 3 bases, leaving 10 bases between them. This CDR3 spans 13 amino acids. Germline CDR1 and CDR2: SGDLS and YYNGEE. The CDR3 reads CASSPGVHTEAFF. The CDR3 DNA reads TGTGCCAGCAGCCCAGGTGTTCACACTGAAGCTTTCTTT.

There are a few counts of this clonotype. The V call is TRBV4-2, the J call TRBJ1-6; 11 nucleotides agree with TRBD1. Per the germline V gene, CDR1 is LGHNA and CDR2 is YNFKEQ. Trimming cost V 4 bases and J 9 bases; bases outside gene matches: 11. The CDR3 has 17 residues. The CDR3, as DNA: TGTGCCAGCAGCCTTCCCGGGACAGGGGGTGGGCGTTCACCCCTCCACTTT. Protein product: CASSLPGTGGGRSPLHF.

This clonotype was seen a few times. This chain joins TRBV20-1 and TRBJ1-5; 8 nucleotides match TRBD1. The germline V gene encodes CDR1 DFQATT and CDR2 SNEGSKA (reference sequence). V trimming: 6 bases; J trimming: 4 bases; junction bases outside the gene matches: 8. The CDR3 consists of 14 residues. The CDR3 protein is CSAPTGEINQPQHF. The CDR3 DNA is TGCAGTGCCCCGACAGGGGAAATAAATCAGCCCCAGCATTTT.

This clonotype was observed a few times. The CDR3 nucleotides are TGCGCCAGCAGCCACCCGACAAGGACGAGCACCGGGGAGCTGTTTTTT. Its translation is CASSHPTRTSTGELFF. The V gene is TRBV4-1, the J gene TRBJ2-2; D is unclear. The CDR3 loop spans 16 amino acids. Germline V CDR1 and CDR2: MGHRA, YSYEKL. V was pared by 3 bases and J by 4 bases, with 15 bases between.

In regard to this clonotype: This may be a read error: a much more frequent sequence differs by one nucleotide. This chain uses TRBV24-1 with TRBJ2-1; 8 bases align to TRBD2. The CDR3 length is 15 residues. CDR1 is KGHDR, CDR2 SFDVKD, per germline. The CDR3 reads CAASDGPGGYNEQFF. DNA for the CDR3: TGTGCCGCCAGTGATGGGCCGGGGGGGTATAATGAGCAGTTCTTC.

This clonotype showed up just a few times. The rearrangement links TRBV20-1 to TRBJ2-1; the D call may be TRBD1 or TRBD2 (5 bases each). The CDR3 spans 14 residues. Trimming took 7 bases from V and 1 from J, leaving 14 bases between them. Per germline, CDR1 DFQATT and CDR2 SNEGSKA (reference sequence). The CDR3 region is CSGGASSSYNEQFF. CDR3 nucleotides: TGCAGTGGTGGGGCTAGCAGTTCCTACAATGAGCAGTTCTTC.

The rearrangement joins TRBV19 to TRBJ1-2, with D uncertain. V was pared by 5 bases and J by 4 bases, with 14 bases between. Germline-derived CDR1 and CDR2 are LNHDA and SQIVND (reference sequence). The CDR3 length is 14 residues. CDR3 DNA sequence: TGTGCCAGTAGTCCAGCCTTCCCCGGCTATGGCTACACCTTC. This encodes CASSPAFPGYGYTF.

This clonotype showed up just a few times. The gene calls are TRBV7-2 and TRBJ2-7; no firm D call. The CDR3 extends over 12 amino acids. The V end was cut by 6 bases, the J end by 6 bases, with 12 bases between. In germline, CDR1 is SGHTA, CDR2 FQGNSA. The CDR3: CASSERGPEQYF. The CDR3 DNA reads as TGTGCCAGCAGTGAACGTGGTCCCGAGCAGTACTTC.

This clonotype was detected ten times or more. This chain uses TRBV7-2 with TRBJ2-5; no clear D. V gave up 3 bases and J gave up 5 bases, with 13 bases separating them. The length of the CDR3 is 14 residues. CDR1 and CDR2 (germline): SGHTA, FQGNSA. In DNA form, the CDR3 reads TGTGCCAGCAGCTTGGGTCTAGTCGGGGAGACCCAGTACTTC. It is translated as CASSLGLVGETQYF.

The rearrangement joins TRBV5-1 to TRBJ2-1; D possibly corresponds to TRBD2 (7 bases). CDR1 is SGHRS and CDR2 is YFSETQ in the germline V gene. Trimming cost V 0 bases and J 9 bases, with 25 bases left between them. The CDR3 spans 18 residues. As DNA, the CDR3 is TGCGCCAGCAGCTTGGAACCGAGCGGGGACATTGGATTGGGTGAGCAGTTCTTC. It codes for CASSLEPSGDIGLGEQFF.